Listed below are T cell receptor beta chains from one sample, sequenced in a study of post-analysis software for immune sequencing data. TCRdb redid the calling of the PCR reads with MiXCR, one entry per CDR3 protein. Of roughly 870,000 distinct CDR3 sequences in the sample, roughly 58% were seen once. The sample taken for sequencing was blood. These receptors all stem from a girl aged 5-17 years with multiple sclerosis. Both conserved end residues are part of each CDR3. Fields, in order: J gene, clone size, V gene, D gene, CDR3 protein, CDR3 DNA. D genes are given only for firm matches. Clone size is not always given. Where it is, it says once, few, many or a class for expanded clones.

TRBJ1-1 | few | TRBV5-1 | . | CASSFTGNMNTEAFF | TGCGCCAGCAGCTTCACAGGGAACATGAACACTGAAGCTTTCTTT
TRBJ2-1 | . | TRBV13 | TRBD2 | CASSLGREVTYNEQFF | TGTGCCAGCAGCTTAGGCCGGGAGGTGACCTACAATGAGCAGTTCTTC
TRBJ2-1 | once | TRBV5-5 | TRBD1 | CASSAGTGTSDYNEQFF | TGTGCCAGCAGCGCCGGGACAGGGACATCGGACTACAATGAGCAGTTCTTC
TRBJ2-1 | few | TRBV9 | . | CASSARQSTTYNEQFF | TGTGCCAGCAGCGCCAGGCAATCCACTACTTACAATGAGCAGTTCTTC
TRBJ2-1 | few | TRBV6-5 | TRBD1 | CASRSPGQGYNEQFF | TGTGCCAGCAGGTCCCCGGGACAGGGATACAATGAGCAGTTCTTC
TRBJ1-1 | few | TRBV7-3 | . | CASSLTEAPGKNTEAFF | TGTGCCAGCAGCTTAACAGAGGCCCCCGGGAAGAACACTGAAGCTTTCTTT
TRBJ2-7 | . | TRBV7-6 | . | CASRLSPSSEEQYF | TGTGCCAGCAGGCTTAGCCCCTCCAGCGAGGAGCAGTACTTC
TRBJ2-7 | . | TRBV29-1 | TRBD1 | CSARTGHEQYF | TGCAGCGCTAGGACAGGGCACGAGCAGTACTTC
TRBJ2-7 | . | TRBV21-1 | . | CASSSQVDNPGVYEQYF | TGTGCCAGCAGCTCCCAGGTCGACAACCCGGGAGTTTACGAGCAGTACTTC
TRBJ2-4 | . | TRBV5-6 | . | CASSAGTVGGDGFPYRGNIQYF | TGTGCCAGCAGCGCAGGGACGGTTGGTGGGGACGGTTTCCCCTACCGTGGAAACATTCAGTACTTC
TRBJ2-7 | . | TRBV7-2 | TRBD2 | CASSFRTSGDSYEQYF | TGTGCCAGCAGCTTCCGGACTAGCGGTGACTCCTACGAGCAGTACTTC